Listed below are T cell receptor beta chains from one sample, sequenced in a study of blood T cell repertoires in COVID-19. Sequenced by immunoSEQ multiplex PCR; TCRdb stores in-frame clones only, minus some. The profile shows some 160,000 clones, roughly 88% of them singletons. The sequencing input was peripheral blood. These receptors all come from a man between 18 and 35 years old with COVID-19, enrolled during active disease. Each CDR3 is given with its conserved first and last residue. Fields, in order: J gene, V gene, D gene, clone size, CDR3 DNA, CDR3 protein. D genes are given only for firm matches. The size entry is marked missing in some rows and otherwise reads once, few, many or a size class.

j_gene: TRBJ1-2; v_gene: TRBV30; d_gene: TRBD1; abundance: few; CDR3nt: TGTGCCTGGACGAGGGACAGGGGAAGCTATGGCTACACCTTC; CDR3aa: CAWTRDRGSYGYTF
j_gene: TRBJ1-4; v_gene: TRBV6-5; d_gene: -; abundance: -; CDR3nt: TGTGCCAGCAGTCCCGGGGGACTCGTTAATGAAAAACTGCTTTTT; CDR3aa: CASSPGGLVNEKLLF
j_gene: TRBJ2-2; v_gene: TRBV5-4; d_gene: TRBD1; abundance: -; CDR3nt: TGTGCCAGCAGCGACCCAGCCGGGACAGGGACAAACACCGGGGAGCTGTTTTTT; CDR3aa: CASSDPAGTGTNTGELFF
j_gene: TRBJ2-2; v_gene: TRBV28; d_gene: -; abundance: -; CDR3nt: TGTGCCAGCAGTTTATCATATAGGGGCACCGGGGAGCTGTTTTTT; CDR3aa: CASSLSYRGTGELFF
j_gene: TRBJ2-1; v_gene: TRBV4-1; d_gene: -; abundance: -; CDR3nt: TGCGCCAGCAGCCTATACAATGAGCAGTTCTTC; CDR3aa: CASSLYNEQFF
j_gene: TRBJ2-1; v_gene: TRBV5-1; d_gene: -; abundance: -; CDR3nt: TGCGCCAGCAGCTTTTCGAGTCGCTCCTACAATGAGCAGTTCTTC; CDR3aa: CASSFSSRSYNEQFF
j_gene: TRBJ2-7; v_gene: TRBV5-4; d_gene: -; abundance: once; CDR3nt: TGTGCCAGCAGCTTGAGACTAGGCCCCTACGAGCAGTACTTC; CDR3aa: CASSLRLGPYEQYF
j_gene: TRBJ2-1; v_gene: TRBV11-1; d_gene: TRBD2; abundance: -; CDR3nt: TGTGCCAGCAGCTTGGGCCTAGCGGAACGTAATGAGCAGTTCTTC; CDR3aa: CASSLGLAERNEQFF
j_gene: TRBJ1-2; v_gene: TRBV28; d_gene: -; abundance: -; CDR3nt: TGTGCCAGCAGTTTATTCCCCCACAGGAGATTCTATGGCTACACCTTC; CDR3aa: CASSLFPHRRFYGYTF
j_gene: TRBJ2-7; v_gene: TRBV5-4; d_gene: -; abundance: -; CDR3nt: TGTGCCAGCAGCGCGCACTACTCGTCTACCTACGAGCAGTACTTC; CDR3aa: CASSAHYSSTYEQYF
j_gene: TRBJ2-7; v_gene: TRBV9; d_gene: TRBD1; abundance: -; CDR3nt: TGTGCCAGCAGTGGCCCCGGGACAGACTCCTACGAGCAGTACTTC; CDR3aa: CASSGPGTDSYEQYF
j_gene: TRBJ2-5; v_gene: TRBV7-9; d_gene: -; abundance: -; CDR3nt: TGTGCCAGCAGCTTAGGTCAGTTGGAGACCCAGTACTTC; CDR3aa: CASSLGQLETQYF
j_gene: TRBJ1-5; v_gene: TRBV4-3; d_gene: -; abundance: once; CDR3nt: TGCGCCAGCAGCCAAGATTGGGGTGGAGGACAGCCCCAGCATTTT; CDR3aa: CASSQDWGGGQPQHF
j_gene: TRBJ1-5; v_gene: TRBV7-8; d_gene: -; abundance: -; CDR3nt: TGTGCCAGCAGCTTTCGAGGGTACGGCAATCAGCCCCAGCATTTT; CDR3aa: CASSFRGYGNQPQHF
j_gene: TRBJ2-7; v_gene: TRBV4-1; d_gene: -; abundance: -; CDR3nt: TGCGCCAGCAGCCAAGGTCATAGTCAGGGTGCCTACGAGCAGTACTTC; CDR3aa: CASSQGHSQGAYEQYF
j_gene: TRBJ2-1; v_gene: TRBV6-4; d_gene: -; abundance: -; CDR3nt: TGTGCCAGCAGTCCCCGGGGAGAAACGAACAATGAGCAGTTCTTC; CDR3aa: CASSPRGETNNEQFF
j_gene: TRBJ1-2; v_gene: TRBV18; d_gene: -; abundance: -; CDR3nt: TGTGCCAGCTCACAAGGGGGCTATGGCTACACCTTC; CDR3aa: CASSQGGYGYTF
j_gene: TRBJ1-5; v_gene: TRBV7-9; d_gene: -; abundance: -; CDR3nt: TGTGCCAGCAGCGACCCGGGGGGCAATCAGCCCCAGCATTTT; CDR3aa: CASSDPGGNQPQHF
j_gene: TRBJ2-7; v_gene: TRBV28; d_gene: -; abundance: -; CDR3nt: TGTGCCAGCAGTTTTATGGCAGAGGCCTACGAGCAGTACTTC; CDR3aa: CASSFMAEAYEQYF
j_gene: TRBJ2-3; v_gene: TRBV7-2; d_gene: TRBD2; abundance: -; CDR3nt: TGTGCCAGCAGCTTAGCTAGCGGGAGAGGTGATACGCAGTATTTT; CDR3aa: CASSLASGRGDTQYF
j_gene: TRBJ2-7; v_gene: TRBV5-5; d_gene: -; abundance: -; CDR3nt: TGTGCCAGCAGCACAGGGATTACCTACGAGCAGTACTTC; CDR3aa: CASSTGITYEQYF
j_gene: TRBJ2-6; v_gene: TRBV6-4; d_gene: -; abundance: -; CDR3nt: TGTGCCAGCAGTGTTGACAGCTCTGGGGCCAACGTCCTGACTTTC; CDR3aa: CASSVDSSGANVLTF
j_gene: TRBJ1-1; v_gene: TRBV9; d_gene: -; abundance: few; CDR3nt: TGTGCCAGCAGCGCACGCCCCGAGGGAAACACTGAAGCTTTCTTT; CDR3aa: CASSARPEGNTEAFF
j_gene: TRBJ2-3; v_gene: TRBV30; d_gene: TRBD1; abundance: -; CDR3nt: TGTGCCTGGAGTGGACCGGGACAGAGCCTTCGCACAGATACGCAGTATTTT; CDR3aa: CAWSGPGQSLRTDTQYF
j_gene: TRBJ1-5; v_gene: TRBV4-2; d_gene: -; abundance: -; CDR3nt: TGTGCCAGCAGCCAAGATTCAGGGGCGAATCAGCCCCAGCATTTT; CDR3aa: CASSQDSGANQPQHF
j_gene: TRBJ2-7; v_gene: TRBV3-1/TRBV3-2; d_gene: -; abundance: -; CDR3nt: TGTGCCAGCAGCCCCCGGGCCAGCGGGTCAAACGAGCAGTACTTC; CDR3aa: CASSPRASGSNEQYF
j_gene: TRBJ2-1; v_gene: TRBV19; d_gene: -; abundance: -; CDR3nt: TGTGCCAGTACGGGGGTAGTCAATGAGCAGTTCTTC; CDR3aa: CASTGVVNEQFF